Given below is one T cell receptor beta chain in context. In the authors' workflow: Estimation of nucleated cell counts was performed using reference gene primer amplification. Assay: immunoSEQ multiplex PCR; the TCRdb copy retains only in-frame clones and omits some. That table gives V, J and clone size, and the DNA gave D and trimming. The sample gives 250,000 or so clones, about nine tenths of which show up once; around 0.9% is in the top ten. Trimming stripped 1 base from V and 1 base from J, with 3 bases between. Germline V gene lookup returns CDR1 SGHNT and CDR2 YENEEA. The CDR3 spans 13 residues. The data originate from a study of blood T cell repertoires in COVID-19. As for the study in general: Sample material is recorded as cDNA or gDNA derived from T cells, B-cell-depleted T cells, or PBMCs.

Enrolment of Seattle patients took place during active infection, and they were followed longitudinally. J is TRBJ2-3 and V is TRBV11-3; D is unclear. Sequencing was carried out using peripheral blood. This TCR was sampled from a young man with COVID-19, enrolled during active disease. The CDR3 loop reads CASSLGGTDTQYF. CDR3 nucleotides: TGTGCCAGCAGCTTAGGAGGCACAGATACGCAGTATTTT.